This record covers a single TCR beta chain. Its antigen is as yet unknown. These data are taken from a study of cytomegalovirus exposure and HLA in healthy donors. Study context: As an earlier analysis found, about 190 million T cells yielded over 95 million unique TCR beta sequences. Findings of the study overall: With high specificity and sensitivity, the classifier reportedly diagnosed cytomegalovirus status.

The study ran its PCR with 60 Vbeta and 13 Jbeta primers. As processed by the authors: Roughly 11 million shared chains were among the roughly 80 million unique TCR beta chains that a later analysis counted. Data came from immunoSEQ multiplex PCR; TCRdb stores just in-frame clones and leaves some out. Clonal size and the V and J genes are those of that table, whereas D and trimming came from the DNA. Of 250,000 to 350,000 clones in the sample, about 80% were seen once. Germline CDR1 MNHNS, CDR2 SASEGT. The CDR3 totals 14 residues. V was pared by 7 bases and J by 3 bases, with 15 bases between. Though nominally healthy at sampling, donors likely had unrecorded immune exposures.

The rearrangement uses TRBV6-1 and TRBJ1-2, with D hard to call. The receptor was derived from a girl aged 2 to 9 in good health and CMV-seronegative. Sequencing used PBMCs. The CDR3 DNA follows: TGTGCCAGCACTCCAGCGGGAACATACTATGGCTACACCTTC. It encodes CASTPAGTYYGYTF.